This TCR beta chain came from a study of T cell clonality in common variable immunodeficiency. Overall study results and limits: Shared TCRbeta clones were fewer between CVID subjects than controls. Compared with healthy controls, CVID subjects showed increased TCRbeta clonality, mostly in about a third.

The CDR3 spans 21 residues. Losses at the gene ends were 2 bases for V and 0 bases for J; bases not matched to a gene: 15. The germline CDR1 and CDR2 sequences are LNHDA and SQIVND (reference sequence). This clone was detected ten times or more. What it recognizes is unknown. The read gets to within 3 residues of the CDR3 end, and the germline J gene fills in the rest. Both groups were predominantly of Caucasian heritage. The method was immunoSEQ multiplex PCR; TCRdb's version includes in-frame clones alone and lacks a portion of them. The specimen has about 60,000 clones, none found just once. Sequences were obtained from peripheral blood mononuclear cells. The J gene is TRBJ2-1, the V gene TRBV19; 11 positions match TRBD2. This receptor was taken from a person aged 18 to 75 in good health. The sequenced part of the CDR3 DNA is TGTGCCAGTAGTATAATCCCATGGCTAGCGGGAGGTCCTCGCTCCTACAATGAG. Protein: CASSIIPWLAGGPRSYNE. The whole CDR3 protein is CASSIIPWLAGGPRSYNEQFF.